This TCR beta chain was obtained from a study of T cell responses to AZD1222 COVID-19 vaccine. For the study at large: Pooled samples include second doses given at about 4 or 12 weeks.

Findings of the study overall: Unmutated regions of variants are reportedly targeted by nearly half of spike-specific TCRs. White British donors predominated, females outnumbered males, and clonal diversity was possibly underestimated. An increase in Spike-specific TCR breadth and depth was observed after two AZD1222 doses.

Note on this clone: Antigen: not known.

The protocol was immunoSEQ multiplex PCR, while the TCRdb copy is restricted to in-frame clones and leaves out a portion. The sample yields approximately 120,000 clones, over 90% seen once. The germline V gene encodes CDR1 SGDLS and CDR2 YYNGEE. The CDR3 has 15 residues. Unmatched junction bases numbered 6, after V lost 2 bases and J lost 1 base. This clonotype originated in an adult in good health. The chain has TRBV9 and TRBJ2-7, with 7 bases that match TRBD1. Sequenced here: peripheral blood, sampled on day 0 of AZD1222 vaccination. The CDR3 sequence is CASSVGQTISYEQYF. The CDR3 region has the DNA TGTGCCAGCAGCGTGGGACAGACGATTTCCTACGAGCAGTACTTC.